What follows describes a single TCR beta chain. Its specificity is not known. The CDR3 loop spans 15 amino acids. The germline V gene encodes CDR1 SGHTA and CDR2 FQGNSA. Trimming pared 4 bases from V and 7 bases from J, leaving 14 bases between. The data were obtained in a study of cytotoxic CD8 clonotypes in ibrutinib-treated CLL. Overall study findings and caveats: Public clonotypes proved infrequent, and on treatment they shrank or remained steady.

TCRdb's table, derived via immunoSEQ multiplex PCR, lists solely in-frame clones and lacks some. The data contain some 98,000 clones, around four fifths of them singletons. This receptor was identified in a human donor with chronic lymphocytic leukemia. This sample comprised PBMCs, obtained after 12 months of ibrutinib treatment. This rearrangement joins TRBV7-2 to TRBJ1-6; the D gene is possibly TRBD1 (5 bases). Written as DNA, the CDR3 is TGTGCCAGCAGCTCCGCCGGGACTCTAAATTCACCCCTCCACTTT. Amino acids: CASSSAGTLNSPLHF.